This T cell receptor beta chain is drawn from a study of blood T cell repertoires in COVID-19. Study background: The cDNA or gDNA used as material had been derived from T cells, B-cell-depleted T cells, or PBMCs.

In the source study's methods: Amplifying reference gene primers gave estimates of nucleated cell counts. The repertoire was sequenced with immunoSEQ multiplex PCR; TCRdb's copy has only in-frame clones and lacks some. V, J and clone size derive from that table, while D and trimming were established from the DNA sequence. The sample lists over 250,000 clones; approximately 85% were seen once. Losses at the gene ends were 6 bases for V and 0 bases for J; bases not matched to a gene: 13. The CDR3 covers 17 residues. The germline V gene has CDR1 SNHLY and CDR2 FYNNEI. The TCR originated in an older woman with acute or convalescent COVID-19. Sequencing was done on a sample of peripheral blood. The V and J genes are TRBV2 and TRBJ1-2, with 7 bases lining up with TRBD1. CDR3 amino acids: CASRSGGTVQANYGYTF. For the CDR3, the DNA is TGTGCCAGCAGGAGCGGGGGGACAGTACAAGCTAACTATGGCTACACCTTC.